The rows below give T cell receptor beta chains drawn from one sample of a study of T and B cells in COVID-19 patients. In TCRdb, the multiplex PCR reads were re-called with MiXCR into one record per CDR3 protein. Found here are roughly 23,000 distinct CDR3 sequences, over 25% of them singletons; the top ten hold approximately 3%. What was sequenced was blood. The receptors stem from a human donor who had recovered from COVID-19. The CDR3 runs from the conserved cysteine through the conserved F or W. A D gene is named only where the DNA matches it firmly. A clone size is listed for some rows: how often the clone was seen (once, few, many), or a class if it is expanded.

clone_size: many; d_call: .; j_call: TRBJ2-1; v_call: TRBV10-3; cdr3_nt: TGTGCCATCAGTGACGACAGGAGCTCCTACAATGAGCAGTTCTTC; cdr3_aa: CAISDDRSSYNEQFF
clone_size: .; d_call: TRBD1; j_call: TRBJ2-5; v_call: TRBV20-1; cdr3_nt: TGCAGTGCTAGGAAACCCGGGACAGGGGAATATGAGACCCAGTACTTC; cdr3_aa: CSARKPGTGEYETQYF
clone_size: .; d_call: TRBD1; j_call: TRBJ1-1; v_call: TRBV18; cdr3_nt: TGTGCCAGCTCACCCCAGGGACAGCTAAACACTGAAGCTTTCTTT; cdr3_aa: CASSPQGQLNTEAFF
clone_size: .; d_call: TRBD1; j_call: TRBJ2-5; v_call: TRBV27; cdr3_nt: TGTGCCAGCAGTCAAGGCACAGGGGAATTCGAGACCCAGTACTTC; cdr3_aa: CASSQGTGEFETQYF
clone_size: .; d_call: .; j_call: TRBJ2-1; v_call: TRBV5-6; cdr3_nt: TGTGCCCTAAGGGGGGGACCCTACAATGAGCAGTTCTTC; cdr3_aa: CALRGGPYNEQFF
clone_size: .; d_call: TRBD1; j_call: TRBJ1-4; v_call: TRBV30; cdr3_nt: TGTGCCTGGAGTGTATTGGGACAGGGCCCTGAAAAACTGTTTTTT; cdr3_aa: CAWSVLGQGPEKLFF
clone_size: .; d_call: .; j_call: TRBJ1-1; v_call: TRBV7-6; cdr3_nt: TGTGCCAGCAGCTTGAAAGGGGGCACTGAAGCTTTCTTT; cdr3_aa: CASSLKGGTEAFF
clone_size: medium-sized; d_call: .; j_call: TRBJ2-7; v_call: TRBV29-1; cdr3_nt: TGCAGCGTTGTAGTCTCCTACGAGCAGTACTTC; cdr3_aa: CSVVVSYEQYF
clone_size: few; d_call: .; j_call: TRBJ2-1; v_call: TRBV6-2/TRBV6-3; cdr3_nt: TGTGCCAGCAGTTACGTCCGGTATGAGCAGTTCTTC; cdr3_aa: CASSYVRYEQFF
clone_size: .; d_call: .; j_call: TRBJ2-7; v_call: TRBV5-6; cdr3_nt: TGTGCCAGCAGCCTCATAGGGTCCACTACCTACGAGCAGTACTTC; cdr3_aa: CASSLIGSTTYEQYF
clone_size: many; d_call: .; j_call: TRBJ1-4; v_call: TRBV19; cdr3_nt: TGTGCCAGTAGTTTTCCCTCCAGGGAAACTAATGAAAAACTGTTTTTT; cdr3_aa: CASSFPSRETNEKLFF
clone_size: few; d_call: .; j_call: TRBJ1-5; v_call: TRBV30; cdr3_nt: TGTGCCTGGAGCTCTCATCGGACTGCGGGTAGCAATCAGCCCCAGCATTTT; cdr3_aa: CAWSSHRTAGSNQPQHF
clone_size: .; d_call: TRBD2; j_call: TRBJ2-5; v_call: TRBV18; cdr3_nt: TGTGCCAGCTCACCGGGACTAAATGGAGAGACCCAGTACTTC; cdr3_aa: CASSPGLNGETQYF
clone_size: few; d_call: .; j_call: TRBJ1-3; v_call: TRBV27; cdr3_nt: TGTGCCAGCAGAGGGTCGTACGGAAACACCATATATTTT; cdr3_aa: CASRGSYGNTIYF
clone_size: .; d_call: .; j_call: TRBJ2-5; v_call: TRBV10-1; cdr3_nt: TGCGCCAGCAGTGGCAGGGAGCAGATGGAGACCCAGTACTTC; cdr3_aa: CASSGREQMETQYF
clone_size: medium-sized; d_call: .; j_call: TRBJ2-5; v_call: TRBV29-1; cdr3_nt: TGCAGCGTACCCGAAGGGGGTTTACAAGAGACCCAGTACTTC; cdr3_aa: CSVPEGGLQETQYF
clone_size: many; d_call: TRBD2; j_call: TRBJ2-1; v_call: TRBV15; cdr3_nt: TGTGCCACCAGCAGGAGCGGGAGGGCCGGTGAGCAGTTCTTC; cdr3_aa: CATSRSGRAGEQFF
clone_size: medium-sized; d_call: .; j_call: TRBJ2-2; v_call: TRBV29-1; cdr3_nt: TGCAGCGTTGAGGAGAACACCGGGGAGCTGTTTTTT; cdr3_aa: CSVEENTGELFF
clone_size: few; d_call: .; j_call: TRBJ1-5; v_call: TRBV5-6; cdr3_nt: TGTGCCAGCAGCTTCAGGAGTTATAGCAATCAGCCCCAGCATTTT; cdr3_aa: CASSFRSYSNQPQHF
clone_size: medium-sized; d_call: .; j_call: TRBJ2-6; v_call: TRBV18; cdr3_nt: TGTGCCAGCTCACCCGCCGGGACGGCTCTCTCTGGGGCCAACGTCCTGACTTTC; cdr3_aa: CASSPAGTALSGANVLTF
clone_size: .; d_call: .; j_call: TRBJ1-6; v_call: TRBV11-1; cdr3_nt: TGTGCCAGCAGTGAAACGATAAATTCACCCCTCCACTTT; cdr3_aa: CASSETINSPLHF
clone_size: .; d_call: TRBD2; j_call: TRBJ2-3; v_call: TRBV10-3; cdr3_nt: TGTGCCATCAGTGAATTAGCGGGAGTAGATACGCAGTATTTT; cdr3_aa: CAISELAGVDTQYF